Listed below are T cell receptor beta chains from one sample, sequenced in a study of T cell repertoires in ileal Crohn's disease. Sequencing was performed with immunoSEQ multiplex PCR; in TCRdb, only in-frame clones are kept and a portion is missing. The sample records approximately 9,000 clones, 70% to 80% being singletons. Sequenced material: ileal tissue. The receptors derive from an adult with Crohn's disease. Each CDR3 is given with its conserved first and last residue. D genes are given only for firm matches. Clone size is shown for a subset of rows, as once, few, many or a class of expanded clone.

clone_size d_call j_call v_call cdr3_aa cdr3_nt
. . TRBJ2-3 TRBV7-9 CASSLWLAAQYF TGTGCCAGCAGCTTATGGCTAGCCGCGCAGTATTTT
. . TRBJ2-1 TRBV5-6 CASSLVRARGSYNEQFF TGTGCCAGCAGCTTGGTCCGGGCCCGGGGCTCCTACAATGAGCAGTTCTTC
. TRBD1 TRBJ2-7 TRBV2 CASSAGTGFYEQYF TGTGCCAGCAGCGCCGGGACAGGCTTCTACGAGCAGTACTTC
. TRBD1 TRBJ2-7 TRBV30 CAWSTGTGGGEQYF TGTGCCTGGAGTACCGGGACAGGGGGTGGTGAGCAGTACTTC
. TRBD2 TRBJ2-1 TRBV11-2 CASSLGGLVTEQFF TGTGCCAGCAGCTTAGGGGGACTAGTCACTGAGCAGTTCTTC
few TRBD2 TRBJ2-3 TRBV6-1 CASRETSGGPPSTDTQYF TGTGCCAGCAGGGAAACTAGCGGGGGGCCTCCTAGCACAGATACGCAGTATTTT
. . TRBJ2-7 TRBV10-3 CAIRQGNGPYEQYF TGTGCCATCAGGCAGGGGAACGGTCCCTACGAGCAGTACTTC
few . TRBJ2-3 TRBV7-2 CASMSLDSRLTDTQYF TGTGCCAGCATGTCGCTGGACTCCAGACTCACAGATACGCAGTATTTT
. . TRBJ1-4 TRBV10-3 CAISGGQGEKLFF TGTGCCATCAGTGGGGGCCAAGGAGAAAAACTGTTTTTT
. TRBD2 TRBJ2-3 TRBV11-1 CASSYLAAGGQDTQYF TGTGCCAGCAGCTACCTAGCGGCGGGGGGGCAAGATACGCAGTATTTT
. . TRBJ2-1 TRBV6-6 CASSPDYSTWIEQFF TGTGCCAGCAGTCCTGACTACTCAACTTGGATTGAGCAGTTCTTC
. TRBD1 TRBJ2-1 TRBV19 CASSTPGTGGDGRAYNEQFF TGTGCCAGTAGTACCCCCGGGACAGGGGGCGACGGGAGGGCCTACAATGAGCAGTTCTTC
. TRBD2 TRBJ2-7 TRBV7-8 CASRPPVGGLVEQYF TGTGCCAGCAGACCTCCGGTGGGAGGGCTTGTGGAGCAGTACTTC
. TRBD1 TRBJ2-1 TRBV6-4 CASSEMTGYGEQFF TGTGCCAGCAGTGAAATGACAGGGTATGGTGAGCAGTTCTTC